These 18 T cell receptor beta chains originate from one sample sequenced in a study of T cells after yellow fever vaccination. MiXCR was run by TCRdb on the 5' RACE reads, yielding one entry per CDR3 protein. The sample lists about 360,000 distinct CDR3 sequences, approximately 6% seen once, with around 16% in the top ten. The starting material was PBMCs, obtained 5 days after the yellow fever booster vaccination. The receptors derive from a young man who received the YFV17D yellow fever vaccine.

Many counts were recorded for this clonotype. The gene calls are TRBV5-5 and TRBJ2-2; 7 nucleotides match TRBD1. Losses at the gene ends were 6 bases for V and 4 bases for J; bases not matched to a gene: 9. CDR3 length equals 15 residues. Looked up from germline, CDR1 is SGHKS and CDR2 is YYEKEE (reference sequence). The chain's CDR3 is CASKLPTGPTGELFF. The DNA of the CDR3 is TGTGCCAGCAAGCTCCCGACAGGGCCCACCGGGGAGCTGTTTTTT.

This clonotype was detected many times. This chain connects TRBV29-1 to TRBJ2-7; 8 bases align to TRBD2. V gave up 4 bases and J gave up 5 bases; unmatched junction bases: 1. Germline V gives CDR1 SQVTM, CDR2 ANQGSEA. The CDR3 is 11 amino acids. DNA of the CDR3: TGCAGCGTTGGGGGACTAGACGAGCAGTACTTC. Encoded protein: CSVGGLDEQYF.

In DNA form, the CDR3 reads TGTGCCAGCAGCCAGTCGGGTGGGGCGGGAGAGACCCAGTACTTC. The encoded protein is CASSQSGGAGETQYF. This rearrangement joins TRBV4-2 to TRBJ2-5; D may correspond to TRBD1 or TRBD2 (5 bases each). The CDR3 loop spans 15 amino acids. V lost 3 bases, J lost 4 bases, and 15 bases lay in between. The germline V gene has CDR1 LGHNA and CDR2 YNFKEQ.

A single count supports this clonotype. This sequence may be a read error, since a much larger clone differs from it by one base. This sequence joins TRBV5-4 and TRBJ2-3, with 10 bases that match TRBD2. Germline-derived CDR1 and CDR2 are SGHNT and YYREEE (reference sequence). The CDR3 length is 15 residues. Losses at the gene ends were 4 bases for V and 4 bases for J; bases not matched to a gene: 6. The CDR3 region has the DNA TGTGCCAGCAGCCCGCTAGCGGGAGTGGCAGATACGCAGTATTTT. The encoded protein is CASSPLAGVADTQYF.

CDR3 sequence reads: CASTSSGRGTGELFF. CDR3 in DNA: TGTGCCAGCACCTCGAGCGGGAGAGGGACCGGGGAGCTGTTTTTT. The rearrangement uses TRBV3-1 and TRBJ2-2; 8 positions match TRBD2. CDR1 is LGHDT and CDR2 is YNNKEL in the germline V gene (reference sequence). The CDR3 totals 15 residues. The V segment lost 7 bases and the J segment 5 bases; nucleotides outside the gene matches: 9.

This clonotype was seen repeatedly, ten times or more. This chain uses TRBV5-1 with TRBJ1-1, with 8 bases identical to TRBD1. With 4 bases clipped from V and 4 bases from J, the junction kept 9 bases outside the gene matches. This CDR3 is built from 15 residues. Germline V gene sequence: CDR1 SGHRS, CDR2 YFSETQ. DNA for the CDR3: TGCGCCAGCAGCACTGGACAGGGATGGGGCACTGAAGCTTTCTTT. It translates to CASSTGQGWGTEAFF.

This clonotype was observed a few times. The chain combines TRBV6-5 with TRBJ2-1; D gene ambiguous. The CDR3 contains 15 residues. V shed 8 bases and J shed 2 bases, with 16 bases lying between them. Per the germline V gene, CDR1 is MNHEY and CDR2 is SVGAGI. The CDR3 here is CASRYDSAPYNEQFF. In nucleotides, the CDR3 is TGTGCCAGCCGCTACGACTCTGCCCCCTACAATGAGCAGTTCTTC.

The rearrangement uses TRBV5-6 and TRBJ2-7; tentative D call: TRBD1 (5 bases). This CDR3 is 14 amino acids long. Germline loops: CDR1 SGHDT, CDR2 YYEEEE. Trimming left V 1 base short and J 6 bases short, with 14 bases between. The DNA for the CDR3 is TGTGCCAGCAGCTTGCGCGGCAGGGCAAGCGAGCAGTACTTC. Amino acid sequence: CASSLRGRASEQYF.

This clonotype was recorded a few times. The chain combines TRBV20-1 with TRBJ1-1; no definite D call. The CDR3 contains 13 residues. Germline-derived CDR1 and CDR2 are DFQATT and SNEGSKA (reference sequence). V was pared by 6 bases and J by 0 bases, with 11 bases between. This chain's CDR3 is CSAFSSMNTEAFF. The CDR3 nucleotides read TGCAGTGCCTTTAGCAGCATGAACACTGAAGCTTTCTTT.

This clonotype was detected only a few times. The chain is built from TRBV6-5 and TRBJ2-4; weak D call: TRBD1 (5 bases). This CDR3 is built from 13 residues. The V end lost 2 bases, the J end lost 8 bases, and 10 bases lay between the germline ends. CDR1 MNHEY and CDR2 SVGAGI come from the germline V gene. The CDR3 sequence is CASSYAGFHIQYF. In nucleotides, the CDR3 is TGTGCCAGCAGTTACGCAGGGTTTCACATTCAGTACTTC.

This clonotype was seen more than once but under ten times. The chain couples TRBV5-6 to TRBJ2-1; possibly TRBD2 for D (7 bases). CDR1 and CDR2 (germline): SGHDT, YYEEEE. There are 14 residues in the CDR3. The CDR3 DNA follows: TGTCCTTGGGGGAGGGGGAGCTCCTACAATGAGCAGTTCTTC. Its protein product is CPWGRGSSYNEQFF.

This chain joins TRBV20-1 and TRBJ2-1, with TRBD2 matching over 12 bases. With V trimmed by 5 bases and J by 0 bases, 11 bases remained unmatched. Germline values: CDR1 DFQATT, CDR2 SNEGSKA (reference sequence). CDR3 size: 18 residues. The CDR3 protein is CSAPWTSGISVSYNEQFF. CDR3 sequence (DNA): TGCAGTGCTCCATGGACTAGCGGGATTAGTGTCTCCTACAATGAGCAGTTCTTC.

This clonotype was seen at least ten times. The chain joins TRBV3-1 to TRBJ2-7; D gene ambiguous. V gave up 4 bases and J gave up 0 bases, with 13 bases separating them. This CDR3 contains 15 residues. CDR1 is LGHDT and CDR2 is YNNKEL in the germline V gene (reference sequence). The CDR3 loop is CASSPGSHGSYEQYF. The DNA for the CDR3 is TGTGCCAGCAGCCCCGGGTCCCATGGCTCCTACGAGCAGTACTTC.

This clonotype was seen more than once but under ten times. Being one base from a much bigger clone, this may be a read error. The V and J genes are TRBV11-2 and TRBJ2-3, with 8 bases identical to TRBD2. Looked up from germline, CDR1 is SGHAT and CDR2 is FQNNGV. J gave up 2 bases and V 1 base, and 2 bases lay outside the gene matches. The CDR3 is 15 residues long. The CDR3 sequence is CASSLAGGDTDTQYF. The DNA for the CDR3 is TGTGCCAGCAGCTTAGCGGGAGGGGACACAGATACGCAGTATTTT.

This clonotype came up a few times. J is TRBJ1-6 and V is TRBV19, with 8 nucleotides matching TRBD1. Germline lookup yields CDR1 LNHDA and CDR2 SQIVND (reference sequence). V was clipped by 5 bases and J by 8 bases; unmatched bases: 5. The CDR3 runs to 14 residues. The CDR3 DNA reads TGTGCCAGTAGTCCGGGACAGGCAGATTCACCCCTCCACTTT. It specifies CASSPGQADSPLHF.

This clonotype came up many times. This chain connects TRBV12-3 or TRBV12-4 to TRBJ2-2; TRBD2 matches 8 bases. This CDR3 is built from 15 residues. J was trimmed by 2 bases and V by 3 bases; bases with no gene match: 2. In DNA form, the CDR3 reads TGTGCCAGCAGTTTTGCGGGGGGCAACACCGGGGAGCTGTTTTTT. Translated, it gives CASSFAGGNTGELFF.

This CDR3 reads CSAPGLQNTEAFF. Here the CDR3 DNA reads TGCAGTGCCCCGGGCCTCCAGAACACTGAAGCTTTCTTT. The chain has TRBV20-1 and TRBJ1-1; D gene unclear. Per the germline V gene, CDR1 is DFQATT and CDR2 is SNEGSKA (reference sequence). The CDR3 length is 13 residues. Between the trimmed V and J ends, which lost 6 bases and 1 base, there was a span of 12 bases.

This clonotype was found many times. The chain employs TRBV7-2 and TRBJ1-3; D is ambiguous. There are 15 residues in the CDR3. V was trimmed by 4 bases and J by 4 bases, leaving 14 bases between them. The V gene's germline CDR1 is SGHTA and CDR2 FQGNSA. The CDR3 spells CASSSARIGGNTIYF. In nucleotides, the CDR3 is TGTGCCAGCAGCTCAGCGAGGATTGGCGGAAACACCATATATTTT.